This TCR beta chain stems from a study of blood T cell repertoires in COVID-19. Background on the study: Sites in the United States, Italy and Spain provided acute and convalescent COVID-19 samples.

The CDR3 extends over 14 amino acids. Germline V CDR1 and CDR2: LNHDA, SQIVND (reference sequence). Sequencing used immunoSEQ multiplex PCR; TCRdb keeps in-frame clones, though not all of them. In the table there are more than 95,000 clones, over 75% of which are singletons. Concerning this clone: Germline is not matched at one junction end, which may reflect a read error.

Sample: peripheral blood. The TCR sequence derives from a human donor with active COVID-19. The donor label of this sample is uncertain. The gene calls are TRBV19 and TRBJ2-5, with 7 positions matching TRBD2. CDR3 protein: CASSIGGNQETQYF. The CDR3 region has the DNA TGTGCCAGTAGTATCGGGGGGAACCAGGAGACCCAGTACTTC.